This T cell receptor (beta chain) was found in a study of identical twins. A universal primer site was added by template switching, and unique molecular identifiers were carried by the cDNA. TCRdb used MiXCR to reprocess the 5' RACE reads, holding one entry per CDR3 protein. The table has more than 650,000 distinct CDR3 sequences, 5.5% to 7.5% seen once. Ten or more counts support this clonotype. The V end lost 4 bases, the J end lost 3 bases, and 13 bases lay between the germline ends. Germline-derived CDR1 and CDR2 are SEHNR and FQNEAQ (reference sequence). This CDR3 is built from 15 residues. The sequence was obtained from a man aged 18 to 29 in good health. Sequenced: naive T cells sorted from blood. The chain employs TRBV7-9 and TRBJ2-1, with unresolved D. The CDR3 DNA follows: TGTGCCAGCAGCTGGGCTAATGGGGACTACAATGAGCAGTTCTTC. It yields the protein CASSWANGDYNEQFF.